Only a few counts were recorded for the clone carrying this T cell receptor beta chain. Looked up from germline, CDR1 is SGHRS and CDR2 is YFSETQ. Trimming removed 5 bases from V and 8 bases from J, with 19 bases in between. The CDR3 loop spans 15 amino acids. The source of the sample is a study of blood T cells in healthy people across ages. Primers used in a second PCR of roughly 6 to 11 cycles were a sample-barcoded 5' primer and a J-beta primer mix. TCRdb called the 5' RACE reads again in MiXCR, with one record for every CDR3 protein. The repertoire consists of 1,500,000 or so distinct CDR3 sequences, with 40% to 45% occurring once and the leading ten covering about 4.1%.

The source is a woman aged 18-29 years in good health. The specimen sequenced was blood. The chain combines TRBV5-1 with TRBJ1-4, with D possibly matching TRBD1 (5 bases). The CDR3 DNA follows: TGCGCCAGCAGTTACCTGGGAGGGGAGGTAGAAAAACTGTTTTTT. Protein: CASSYLGGEVEKLFF.